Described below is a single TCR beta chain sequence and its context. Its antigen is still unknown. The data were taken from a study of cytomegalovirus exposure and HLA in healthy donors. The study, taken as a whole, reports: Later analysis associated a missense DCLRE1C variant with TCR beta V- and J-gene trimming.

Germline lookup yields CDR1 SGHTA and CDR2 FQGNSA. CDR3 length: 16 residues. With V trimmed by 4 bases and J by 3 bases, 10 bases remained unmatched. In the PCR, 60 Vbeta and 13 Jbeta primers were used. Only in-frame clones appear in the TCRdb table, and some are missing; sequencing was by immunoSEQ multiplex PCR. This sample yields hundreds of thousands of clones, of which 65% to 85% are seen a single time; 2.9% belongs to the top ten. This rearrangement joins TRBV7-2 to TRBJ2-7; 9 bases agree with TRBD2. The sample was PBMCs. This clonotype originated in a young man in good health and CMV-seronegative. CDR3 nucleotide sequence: TGTGCCAGCAGCTCAGTGGGGCGGGGGGGGCGCTACGAGCAGTACTTC. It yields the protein CASSSVGRGGRYEQYF.